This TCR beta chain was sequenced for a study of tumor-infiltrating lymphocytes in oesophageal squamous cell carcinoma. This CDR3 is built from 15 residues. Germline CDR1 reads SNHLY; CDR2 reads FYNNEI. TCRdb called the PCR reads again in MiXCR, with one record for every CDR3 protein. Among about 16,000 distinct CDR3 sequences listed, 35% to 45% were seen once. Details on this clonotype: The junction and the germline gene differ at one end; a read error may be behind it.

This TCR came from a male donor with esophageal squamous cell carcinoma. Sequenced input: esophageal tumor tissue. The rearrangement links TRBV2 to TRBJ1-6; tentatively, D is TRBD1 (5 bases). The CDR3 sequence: CASSGTSGRSYEQYF. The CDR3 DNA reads TGTGCCAGCAGCGGGACTAGCGGGAGATCCTACGAGCAGTACTTT. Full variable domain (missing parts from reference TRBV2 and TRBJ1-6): EPEVTQTPSHQVTQMGQEVILRCVPISNHLYFYWYRQILGQKVEFLVSFYNNEISEKSEIFDDQFSVERPDGSNFTLKIRSTKLEDSAMYFCASSGTSGRSYEQYFGNGTRLTVT.